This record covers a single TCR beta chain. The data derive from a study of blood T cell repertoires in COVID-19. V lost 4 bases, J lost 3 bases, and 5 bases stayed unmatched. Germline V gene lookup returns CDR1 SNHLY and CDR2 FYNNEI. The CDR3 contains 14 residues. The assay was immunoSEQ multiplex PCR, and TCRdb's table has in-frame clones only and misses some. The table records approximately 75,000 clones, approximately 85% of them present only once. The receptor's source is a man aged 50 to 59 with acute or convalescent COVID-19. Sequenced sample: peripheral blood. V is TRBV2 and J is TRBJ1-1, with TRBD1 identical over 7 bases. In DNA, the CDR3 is TGTGCCAGCAGTGGACAGGGAGACTACACTGAAGCTTTCTTT. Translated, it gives CASSGQGDYTEAFF.